The 18 T cell receptor beta chains below were found in one sample sequenced in a study of breast tumors, draining lymph nodes, adjacent tissues. Breast cancer patients provided tissue from their axillary draining lymph nodes. One entry per CDR3 protein, called by TCRdb with MiXCR from the multiplex PCR reads. Of 160,000 or so distinct CDR3 sequences in the sample, around a third are singletons; the top ten hold 3% to 4%. The sample taken for sequencing was axillary lymph node tissue. The receptor source for this set is a female donor with breast cancer. Some clones in this sample may be carry-over from other donors' samples.

This clonotype was recorded at least ten times. The CDR3 loop is CASSSPYQGGELFF. CDR3 in DNA: TGTGCCAGCAGCTCCCCCTATCAGGGGGGGGAGCTGTTTTTT. The gene calls are TRBV7-3 and TRBJ2-2; possible D gene TRBD1, 6 bases. V lost 4 bases, J lost 8 bases, and 14 bases lay in between. In germline, CDR1 is SGHTA, CDR2 FQGTGA. This CDR3 contains 14 residues.

Comment on this clonotype: Just one base apart from a much larger clone, this may be a read error. This chain connects TRBV11-2 to TRBJ2-5; 8 positions match TRBD2. The CDR3 consists of 16 residues. Trimming removed 6 bases from V and 2 bases from J; junction bases left unmatched: 11. CDR1 and CDR2 (germline): SGHAT, FQNNGV. The CDR3 DNA follows: TGTGCCAGCAGTCTTCGGGGGGGGACAAGACAAGAGACCCAGTACTTC. It specifies CASSLRGGTRQETQYF. The whole variable domain, filled in from reference TRBV11-2 and TRBJ2-5, reads EAGVAQSPRYKIIEKRQSVAFWCNPISGHATLYWYQQILGQGPKLLIQFQNNGVVDDSQLPKDRFSAERLKGVDSTLKIQPAKLEDSAVYLCASSLRGGTRQETQYFGPGTRLLVL.

This clonotype was seen only a few times. The DNA of the CDR3 is TGCAGTGCTAGAGATCCGGGGAAACTCTCCGAGCAGTACTTC. Translated: CSARDPGKLSEQYF. The rearrangement joins TRBV20-1 to TRBJ2-7; D is possibly TRBD2 (5 bases). Germline loops: CDR1 DFQATT, CDR2 SNEGSKA (reference sequence). V lost 0 bases, J lost 6 bases, and 15 bases lay in between. CDR3 length equals 14 residues.

Many counts were recorded for this clonotype. This sequence joins TRBV6-1 and TRBJ1-4; D possibly corresponds to TRBD1 (5 bases). Between the trimmed V and J ends, which lost 6 bases and 1 base, there was a span of 9 bases. This CDR3 has 14 residues. Per the germline V gene, CDR1 is MNHNS and CDR2 is SASEGT. The CDR3 nucleotides read TGTGCCAGCAGACGGACACAAACTAATGAAAAACTGTTTTTT. It specifies CASRRTQTNEKLFF.

This clonotype was observed many times. The rearrangement uses TRBV6-2 or TRBV6-3 and TRBJ2-6; D is perhaps TRBD1 (6 bases). V was trimmed by 2 bases and J by 0 bases, leaving 11 bases between them. CDR3 length equals 17 residues. Per germline, CDR1 MNHEY and CDR2 SVGEGT. CDR3 in amino acids: CASSYRQGLSGANVLTF. CDR3 nucleotides: TGTGCCAGCAGTTACAGGCAGGGGCTCTCTGGGGCCAACGTCCTGACTTTC.

This clonotype was counted many times. The chain joins TRBV5-1 to TRBJ2-1; D is perhaps TRBD1 (5 bases). There are 15 residues in the CDR3. Germline loops: CDR1 SGHRS, CDR2 YFSETQ. V was trimmed by 2 bases and J by 7 bases, leaving 16 bases between them. CDR3 in amino acids: CASSLNLAGLNEQFF. CDR3 sequence (DNA): TGCGCCAGCAGCTTAAATCTCGCAGGGTTGAATGAGCAGTTCTTC.

The chain recombines TRBV5-1 with TRBJ2-5; 11 bases line up with TRBD1. This CDR3 region has 16 residues. In germline, CDR1 is SGHRS, CDR2 YFSETQ. The V segment lost 5 bases and the J segment 5 bases; nucleotides outside the gene matches: 11. CDR3 amino acids: CASRRTGTGGPETQYF. Written as DNA, the CDR3 is TGCGCCAGCAGAAGGACCGGGACAGGGGGTCCGGAGACCCAGTACTTC.

This clonotype was counted a few times. This could be a read error, since a much larger clone is one nucleotide away. V gene TRBV5-6 combines with J gene TRBJ2-6; 8 bases match TRBD2. V trimming: 0 bases; J trimming: 5 bases; junction bases outside the gene matches: 7. CDR1 SGHDT and CDR2 YYEEEE come from the germline V gene. The CDR3 is 17 amino acids. The CDR3 nucleotides are TGTGCCAGCAGCTTGGAGAACGGGGGGGTCCGGGCCAACGTCCTGACTTTC. As protein: CASSLENGGVRANVLTF.

As regards this clonotype: No conserved phenylalanine or tryptophan ends this CDR3, so it is likely a read error. Here the CDR3 reads CSARGDGSNQPQHG. DNA of the CDR3: TGCAGTGCTAGAGGGGACGGTAGCAATCAGCCCCAGCATGGT. The chain carries TRBV20-1 and TRBJ1-5; D might be TRBD1 (5 bases). Germline CDR1 is DFQATT and CDR2 is SNEGSKA (reference sequence). The CDR3 runs to 14 residues. The V end was cut by 1 base, the J end by 0 bases, with 7 bases between.

This chain uses TRBV20-1 with TRBJ2-5; D is undetermined. The germline V and J ends were trimmed by 3 bases and 5 bases, with 10 bases remaining between them. There are 12 residues in the CDR3. CDR1 and CDR2 (germline): DFQATT, SNEGSKA (reference sequence). The CDR3 spells CSASHTGETQYF. CDR3 nucleotide sequence: TGCAGTGCTAGCCACACCGGGGAGACCCAGTACTTC.

This clonotype has just one count. A much more abundant neighbour one base away suggests this may be a read error. This chain connects TRBV12-3 or TRBV12-4 to TRBJ1-2; D unclear. CDR3 size: 12 residues. Between the trimmed V and J ends, which lost 3 bases and 1 base, there was a span of 3 bases. CDR3 sequence reads: CASSFFNYGYTF. The CDR3 coding sequence is TGTGCCAGCAGTTTCTTTAACTATGGCTACACCTTC.

As concerns this clonotype: The germline gene is not matched at one end of the junction; a read error may be the cause. The CDR3 nucleotides read TGTGCCAGCAGCCCCCCCGGATACCTTTCCACCAGGGAGCTGTTTTTT. This codes for CASSPPGYLSTRELFF. The rearrangement links TRBV13 to TRBJ2-2; D remains ambiguous. Germline CDR1 reads PRHDT; CDR2 reads FYEKMQ (reference sequence). This CDR3 contains 16 residues.

The chain links TRBV7-2 to TRBJ2-7; 9 bases agree with TRBD2. Germline-derived CDR1 and CDR2 are SGHTA and FQGNSA. The CDR3 consists of 18 residues. The trim removed 3 bases at V and 2 bases at J, leaving 14 bases unmatched. DNA for the CDR3: TGTGCCAGCAGCTTGGCTACCGGGTCGGCTAGCGGGACCTACGAGCAGTACTTC. Encoded protein: CASSLATGSASGTYEQYF.

This clonotype was counted many times. A single base separates this from a much larger clone, so it may be a read error. The chain couples TRBV7-3 to TRBJ1-2; 12 nucleotides align to TRBD1. The germline V gene has CDR1 SGHTA and CDR2 FQGTGA. This CDR3 comprises 15 residues. This CDR3 reads CASSPEGQGAGGYPF. The CDR3 DNA reads TGTGCCAGCAGCCCGGAGGGACAGGGGGCAGGAGGCTACCCCTTC.

There are many counts of this clonotype. The J gene is TRBJ2-1, the V gene TRBV6-4; D call uncertain. Germline V CDR1 and CDR2: MRHNA, SNTAGT. This CDR3 has 15 amino acids. Trimming removed 6 bases from V and 0 bases from J, with 12 bases in between. Written as DNA, the CDR3 is TGTGCCAGCAGCCCAACAAGGAGCTCCTACAATGAGCAGTTCTTC. Amino acids: CASSPTRSSYNEQFF.

Turning to this clonotype: At one boundary the junction diverges from the germline segment, which might be a read error. The chain is built from TRBV19 and TRBJ2-1, with 10 bases matching TRBD2. CDR1 LNHDA and CDR2 SQIVND come from the germline V gene (reference sequence). This CDR3 has 17 residues. The CDR3 sequence is CASSPPSLAGVHNEQSF. The CDR3 nucleotides are TGTGCCAGTAGTCCCCCATCCCTAGCGGGAGTTCACAATGAGCAGTCCTTC. The full variable domain, completed using reference TRBV19 and TRBJ2-1, is DGGITQSPKYLFRKEGQNVTLSCEQNLNHDAMYWYRQDPGQGLRLIYYSQIVNDFQKGDIAEGYSVSREKKESFPLTVTSAQKNPTAFYLCASSPPSLAGVHNEQSFGPGTRLTVL.

This clonotype was counted many times. The rearrangement uses TRBV20-1 and TRBJ2-7; a weak D match, TRBD2 (6 bases). Germline CDR1 is DFQATT and CDR2 is SNEGSKA (reference sequence). This CDR3 is built from 15 residues. V was shortened by 1 base and J by 0 bases, with 13 bases between the two germline ends. CDR3 in amino acids: CSARGARGPSYEQYF. The DNA of the CDR3 is TGCAGTGCTAGAGGTGCGCGGGGTCCCTCCTACGAGCAGTACTTC.

This clonotype has a count of ten or more. The rearrangement links TRBV4-3 to TRBJ2-2; 13 positions match TRBD2. The germline CDR1 and CDR2 sequences are LGHNA and YSLEER. This CDR3 contains 18 residues. V was clipped by 4 bases and J by 2 bases; unmatched bases: 7. The CDR3 region is CASSLRLAGGGNTGELFF. The CDR3 region has the DNA TGCGCCAGCAGCCTCAGACTAGCGGGAGGTGGTAACACCGGGGAGCTGTTTTTT.